This TCR beta chain appears in the sequencing data of a study of beta chain features in type 1 diabetes. As for the study in general: In all, around 100 million sorted cells from all samples were analyzed.

CD45RO/CCR7/CD25/CD127/CD95/CD27 staining was used to isolate CD4+ naive, central memory, regulatory and stem cell-like memory cells by sorting. Study outcomes and limitations: Patients' naive, central memory and regulatory TCRB repertoires appeared more alike than those of healthy donors. Patients with type 1 diabetes carried fewer insertions and had more deletions at their VDJ junctions.

Isolated RNA was reverse transcribed in full, so expressed TCRB transcripts were sequenced. Clones were read by immunoSEQ multiplex PCR, and TCRdb kept only the in-frame ones, dropping some. The data contain approximately 380,000 clones, about 14% of them seen just once; the ten biggest clones take up about 0.018%. Germline V gives CDR1 KGHSH, CDR2 LQKENI. V dropped 2 bases and J dropped 7 bases, with 6 bases sitting between them. The CDR3 runs 12 residues. As for this clone: The antigen remains unidentified. Other nucleotide sequences from this sample produce the same CDR3.

J is TRBJ2-1 and V is TRBV18, with a possible D match to TRBD2 (6 bases). The sequence was obtained from a woman in her late teens or twenties in good health. Sequenced sample: naive CD4+ T cells from blood. The CDR3 nucleotides read TGTGCCAGCTCACCAGGGGGGAATGAGCAGTTCTTC. Protein: CASSPGGNEQFF. Based on the CDR3 plus reference TRBV18 and TRBJ2-1, the full variable domain is NAGVMQNPRHLVRRRGQEARLRCSPMKGHSHVYWYRQLPEEGLKFMVYLQKENIIDESGMPKERFSAEFPKEGPSILRIQQVVRGDSAAYFCASSPGGNEQFFGPGTRLTVL.